The rows below give T cell receptor beta chains drawn from one sample of a study of T cell repertoires in ileal Crohn's disease. Only in-frame clones appear in the TCRdb table, and some are missing; sequencing was by immunoSEQ multiplex PCR. In the table there are 3,000 to 3,500 clones, 81% of which are singletons. Sequencing was performed on ileal tissue. The source is an adult with Crohn's disease. The CDR3 runs from the conserved cysteine through the conserved F or W. The D gene is left open where the match is weak. Where a row states a size, it is once, few, many or the class of an expanded clone; other rows omit it.

J gene: TRBJ1-3; V gene: TRBV21-1; D gene: NA; clone size: few; CDR3 protein: CASSGGSGNTIYF; CDR3 DNA: TGTGCCAGCAGCGGAGGCTCTGGAAACACCATATATTTT
J gene: TRBJ2-5; V gene: TRBV18; D gene: TRBD2; clone size: NA; CDR3 protein: CASSPLSPSGRPAGQETQYF; CDR3 DNA: TGTGCCAGCTCACCACTTTCGCCTAGCGGGAGACCCGCGGGCCAAGAGACCCAGTACTTC
J gene: TRBJ1-1; V gene: TRBV21-1; D gene: NA; clone size: NA; CDR3 protein: CASSKDKGKVFTEAFF; CDR3 DNA: TGTGCCAGCAGCAAAGACAAGGGGAAGGTTTTCACTGAAGCTTTCTTT
J gene: TRBJ1-4; V gene: TRBV18; D gene: NA; clone size: NA; CDR3 protein: CASSPARGDEKLFF; CDR3 DNA: TGTGCCAGCTCACCGGCCAGGGGAGATGAAAAACTGTTTTTT
J gene: TRBJ2-1; V gene: TRBV9; D gene: TRBD1; clone size: NA; CDR3 protein: CASSIRTGVPYNEQFF; CDR3 DNA: TGTGCCAGCAGCATAAGGACAGGGGTTCCCTACAATGAGCAGTTCTTC
J gene: TRBJ2-5; V gene: TRBV6-5; D gene: NA; clone size: NA; CDR3 protein: CASSPGRETQYF; CDR3 DNA: TGTGCCAGCAGCCCAGGGAGGGAGACCCAGTACTTC
J gene: TRBJ2-3; V gene: TRBV29-1; D gene: NA; clone size: NA; CDR3 protein: CSVDEGSTVLDTQYF; CDR3 DNA: TGCAGCGTTGATGAGGGATCAACCGTGTTGGATACGCAGTATTTT
J gene: TRBJ2-1; V gene: TRBV9; D gene: NA; clone size: NA; CDR3 protein: CASSVVQGGGEQFF; CDR3 DNA: TGTGCCAGCAGCGTAGTACAGGGTGGTGGTGAGCAGTTCTTC
J gene: TRBJ1-2; V gene: TRBV19; D gene: NA; clone size: NA; CDR3 protein: CASSIGGSNYGYTF; CDR3 DNA: TGTGCCAGTAGTATAGGTGGCAGTAACTATGGCTACACCTTC
J gene: TRBJ1-2; V gene: TRBV19; D gene: NA; clone size: NA; CDR3 protein: CASIALDSGPKNYGYTF; CDR3 DNA: TGTGCCAGTATAGCTCTGGACAGCGGACCCAAGAACTATGGCTACACCTTC
J gene: TRBJ1-1; V gene: TRBV6-1; D gene: NA; clone size: few; CDR3 protein: CASRDTNTEAFF; CDR3 DNA: TGTGCCAGCAGAGACACGAACACTGAAGCTTTCTTT
J gene: TRBJ2-7; V gene: TRBV19; D gene: TRBD2; clone size: NA; CDR3 protein: CASSRGGSSYEQYF; CDR3 DNA: TGTGCCAGTAGTCGGGGGGGGAGCTCCTACGAGCAGTACTTC
J gene: TRBJ2-7; V gene: TRBV7-6; D gene: TRBD2; clone size: NA; CDR3 protein: CASSLRRQRGDEQYF; CDR3 DNA: TGTGCCAGCAGCTTAAGGCGCCAGCGGGGCGACGAGCAGTACTTC
J gene: TRBJ1-2; V gene: TRBV6-1; D gene: TRBD1; clone size: NA; CDR3 protein: CASSLWGTGGSGYTF; CDR3 DNA: TGTGCCAGCAGTCTATGGGGGACAGGGGGGTCTGGCTACACCTTC
J gene: TRBJ2-1; V gene: TRBV14; D gene: TRBD1; clone size: NA; CDR3 protein: CASGAQTGGRFF; CDR3 DNA: TGTGCCAGCGGGGCCCAAACAGGGGGCAGGTTCTTC
J gene: TRBJ2-3; V gene: TRBV6-6; D gene: TRBD2; clone size: once; CDR3 protein: CASSYSGRVAQYF; CDR3 DNA: TGTGCCAGCAGCTACTCGGGGAGGGTAGCGCAGTATTTT
J gene: TRBJ2-1; V gene: TRBV11-2; D gene: TRBD2; clone size: NA; CDR3 protein: CASSFGERGEQFF; CDR3 DNA: TGTGCCAGCAGCTTCGGTGAGCGGGGGGAGCAGTTCTTC
J gene: TRBJ1-1; V gene: TRBV2; D gene: NA; clone size: once; CDR3 protein: CASSEYSEAFF; CDR3 DNA: TGTGCCAGCAGTGAGTACTCTGAAGCTTTCTTT
J gene: TRBJ1-1; V gene: TRBV6-5; D gene: NA; clone size: NA; CDR3 protein: CASSYSPGYMNTEAFF; CDR3 DNA: TGTGCCAGCAGTTACTCACCGGGATACATGAACACTGAAGCTTTCTTT
J gene: TRBJ2-7; V gene: TRBV7-2; D gene: TRBD1; clone size: few; CDR3 protein: CASSPGQGYYEQYF; CDR3 DNA: TGTGCCAGCAGCCCTGGACAGGGATATTACGAGCAGTACTTC
J gene: TRBJ1-4; V gene: TRBV4-3; D gene: NA; clone size: few; CDR3 protein: CASSQEVQGYPTLREKLFF; CDR3 DNA: TGCGCCAGCAGCCAAGAAGTGCAGGGGTATCCAACTCTGAGGGAAAAACTGTTTTTT
J gene: TRBJ1-5; V gene: TRBV5-1; D gene: NA; clone size: NA; CDR3 protein: CASSLAGLGSNQPQHF; CDR3 DNA: TGCGCCAGCAGCTTGGCCGGACTTGGTAGCAATCAGCCCCAGCATTTT
J gene: TRBJ1-4; V gene: TRBV11-2; D gene: NA; clone size: NA; CDR3 protein: CASSLVGGLTNEKLFF; CDR3 DNA: TGTGCCAGCAGCTTAGTGGGGGGGCTCACTAATGAAAAACTGTTTTTT
J gene: TRBJ2-1; V gene: TRBV19; D gene: TRBD2; clone size: NA; CDR3 protein: CASSMLGIVSSGGYNEQFF; CDR3 DNA: TGTGCCAGTAGTATGCTTGGGATCGTCTCTAGCGGGGGGTACAATGAGCAGTTCTTC
J gene: TRBJ1-1; V gene: TRBV5-1; D gene: NA; clone size: NA; CDR3 protein: CASSQGLNTEAFF; CDR3 DNA: TGCGCCAGCAGCCAGGGTCTGAACACTGAAGCTTTCTTT